The 15 T cell receptor beta chains presented below share a single source sample, sequenced in a study of cytotoxic CD8 clonotypes in ibrutinib-treated CLL. Sequencing used immunoSEQ multiplex PCR; TCRdb keeps in-frame clones, though not all of them. Seen here are approximately 45,000 clones, just over 65% observed once, and the top ten hold around a fifth. Source: PBMCs, taken after 24 months of ibrutinib treatment. The receptors shown here come from a human donor with chronic lymphocytic leukemia.

V is TRBV15 and J is TRBJ1-2; D ambiguous. Germline values: CDR1 LNHNV, CDR2 YYDKDF (reference sequence). The CDR3 is 12 residues long. With 8 bases removed from V and 3 bases from J, the gap between germline ends came to 10 bases. The CDR3: CATSEQYYGYTF. CDR3 bases: TGTGCCACCTCGGAGCAGTACTATGGCTACACCTTC.

The chain uses TRBV10-1 and TRBJ2-5; D possibly corresponds to TRBD2 (5 bases). The length of the CDR3 is 13 residues. Germline-derived CDR1 and CDR2 are WNHNN and SYGVQD (reference sequence). V was cut by 6 bases and J by 6 bases, with 14 bases left in between. The CDR3 DNA reads TGCGCCAGCAGCGGAGGCGCCGGGAAGACCCAGTACTTC. Its protein is CASSGGAGKTQYF.

The CDR3 region has the DNA TGCAGTGCCTCAGTGGACAGGGAAGCTTTCTTT. This encodes CSASVDREAFF. The chain carries TRBV20-1 and TRBJ1-1, with TRBD1 matching 7 bases. The junction had 6 bases not matched to a gene; V was cut back by 6 bases and J by 8 bases. Germline V gene lookup returns CDR1 DFQATT and CDR2 SNEGSKA (reference sequence). The CDR3 is 11 residues long.

The chain employs TRBV9 and TRBJ2-1, with 7 positions matching TRBD1. Germline V lookup: CDR1 SGDLS, CDR2 YYNGEE. The V gene end was trimmed by 1 base and the J gene end by 7 bases; junction bases not matched to a gene: 14. The CDR3 is 17 amino acids. This CDR3 is CASSVKGASIAKNEQFF. The CDR3 DNA reads as TGTGCCAGCAGCGTAAAGGGGGCTAGCATCGCCAAAAATGAGCAGTTCTTC.

V usage is TRBV7-2 and J usage is TRBJ2-3; D is uncertain. The V end lost 5 bases, the J end lost 1 base, and 16 bases lay between the germline ends. The germline gives CDR1 SGHTA, CDR2 FQGNSA. The CDR3 is 16 residues long. CDR3 sequence (DNA): TGTGCCAGCAGCGCCGTTTCCCGAATTGGCACAGATACGCAGTATTTT. It codes for CASSAVSRIGTDTQYF. The entire variable domain, with the rest obtained from reference TRBV7-2 and TRBJ2-3, is as follows: GAGVSQSPSNKVTEKGKDVELRCDPISGHTALYWYRQSLGQGLEFLIYFQGNSAPDKSGLPSDRFSAERTGGSVSTLTIQRTQQEDSAVYLCASSAVSRIGTDTQYFGPGTRLTVL.

This clone was seen only a few times. DNA for the CDR3: TGTGCCATCAGTGAGGAACTAGCGGGGCGCGAGACCCAGTACTTC. It yields the protein CAISEELAGRETQYF. The chain joins TRBV10-3 to TRBJ2-5, with 10 bases aligning to TRBD2. The CDR3 contains 15 residues. With 2 bases clipped from V and 5 bases from J, the junction kept 5 bases outside the gene matches. Germline lookup yields CDR1 ENHRY and CDR2 SYGVKD.

The chain combines TRBV28 with TRBJ2-2; no clear D gene. Germline values: CDR1 MDHEN, CDR2 SYDVKM. With 8 bases removed from V and 3 bases from J, the gap between germline ends came to 16 bases. This CDR3 spans 15 amino acids. As DNA, the CDR3 is TGTGCCAGCGCGACCTTCCAGAAGCACACCGGGGAGCTGTTTTTT. Translation gives CASATFQKHTGELFF.

J is TRBJ2-5 and V is TRBV5-1, with unresolved D. CDR3 size: 13 residues. The V end was cut by 4 bases, the J end by 5 bases, with 12 bases between. Germline CDR1 reads SGHRS; CDR2 reads YFSETQ. CDR3 bases: TGCGCCAGCAGCCCCCGGTTGGGGGAGACCCAGTACTTC. Its protein is CASSPRLGETQYF.

The rearrangement joins TRBV29-1 to TRBJ2-7; a weak D match, TRBD2 (6 bases). Germline CDR1 and CDR2: SQVTM and ANQGSEA. V was trimmed by 6 bases and J by 2 bases, leaving 20 bases between them. The CDR3 extends over 15 amino acids. The CDR3, as DNA: TGCAGCGTAGCTTACGGTCGGGACTTCGCCTACGAGCAGTACTTC. This gives the protein CSVAYGRDFAYEQYF.

The chain joins TRBV7-9 to TRBJ1-6; TRBD1 might be the D (6 bases). Germline V CDR1 and CDR2: SEHNR, FQNEAQ (reference sequence). Trimming left V 5 bases short and J 7 bases short, with 15 bases between. There are 15 residues in the CDR3. The CDR3 sequence: CASSPEGVRNSPLHF. The CDR3 DNA sequence: TGTGCCAGCAGCCCAGAGGGGGTACGGAATTCACCCCTCCACTTT.

The chain combines TRBV5-1 with TRBJ1-1, with 8 nucleotides matching TRBD1. The CDR3 loop spans 14 amino acids. J lost 4 bases, V lost 1 base, and 3 bases had no gene match. Germline CDR1 reads SGHRS; CDR2 reads YFSETQ. DNA of the CDR3: TGCGCCAGCAGCTTGCAGGGGGCGGGCACTGAAGCTTTCTTT. This codes for CASSLQGAGTEAFF. Full variable domain (remainder filled in from reference TRBV5-1 and TRBJ1-1): KAGVTQTPRYLIKTRGQQVTLSCSPISGHRSVSWYQQTPGQGLQFLFEYFSETQRNKGNFPGRFSGRQFSNSRSEMNVSTLELGDSALYLCASSLQGAGTEAFFGQGTRLTVV.

This chain joins TRBV10-3 and TRBJ1-5; 7 bases map to TRBD1. The ends lost 6 bases at V and 0 bases at J; junction bases unmatched: 5. From germline, CDR1 is ENHRY and CDR2 SYGVKD. The CDR3 is 15 residues long. The CDR3 DNA sequence: TGTGCCATCAGCGGACAGGCGGATAGCAATCAGCCCCAGCATTTT. This codes for CAISGQADSNQPQHF.

The genes are TRBV5-1 and TRBJ1-4; perhaps TRBD1 as D (6 bases). This CDR3 is built from 16 residues. Trimming took 4 bases from V and 0 from J, leaving 13 bases between them. Germline lookup yields CDR1 SGHRS and CDR2 YFSETQ. The CDR3 here is CASSPGQLATNEKLFF. The CDR3 nucleotides read TGCGCCAGCAGCCCTGGACAGTTAGCAACTAATGAAAAACTGTTTTTT. Full variable domain (outside the CDR3, taken from reference TRBV5-1 and TRBJ1-4): KAGVTQTPRYLIKTRGQQVTLSCSPISGHRSVSWYQQTPGQGLQFLFEYFSETQRNKGNFPGRFSGRQFSNSRSEMNVSTLELGDSALYLCASSPGQLATNEKLFFGSGTQLSVL.

The chain uses TRBV29-1 and TRBJ2-7; D possibly corresponds to TRBD2 (5 bases). The CDR3 consists of 14 residues. Germline V CDR1 and CDR2: SQVTM, ANQGSEA. V was cut by 4 bases and J by 7 bases, with 20 bases left in between. The CDR3 sequence is CSVVPLGPTGEQYF. In nucleotides, the CDR3 is TGCAGCGTTGTGCCCCTAGGCCCCACGGGGGAGCAGTACTTC.

This chain connects TRBV5-6 to TRBJ1-1; D possibly corresponds to TRBD1 (6 bases). The V end was cut by 2 bases, the J end by 7 bases, with 21 bases between. The CDR3 covers 16 residues. The germline V gene encodes CDR1 SGHDT and CDR2 YYEEEE. CDR3 in amino acids: CASSFGGPGLRVEAFF. The CDR3 DNA reads as TGTGCCAGCAGCTTTGGGGGCCCCGGGCTACGAGTTGAAGCTTTCTTT.